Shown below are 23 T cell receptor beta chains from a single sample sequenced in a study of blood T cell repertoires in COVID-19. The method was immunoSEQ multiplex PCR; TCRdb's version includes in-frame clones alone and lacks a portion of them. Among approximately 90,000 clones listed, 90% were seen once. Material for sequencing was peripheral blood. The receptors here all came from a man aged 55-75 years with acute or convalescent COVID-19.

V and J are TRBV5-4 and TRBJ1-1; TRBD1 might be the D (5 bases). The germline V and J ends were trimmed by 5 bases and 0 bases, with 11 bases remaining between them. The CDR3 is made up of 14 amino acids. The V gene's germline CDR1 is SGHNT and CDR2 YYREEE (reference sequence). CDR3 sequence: CASRGGHMNTEAFF. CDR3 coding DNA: TGTGCCAGCAGGGGCGGACATATGAACACTGAAGCTTTCTTT.

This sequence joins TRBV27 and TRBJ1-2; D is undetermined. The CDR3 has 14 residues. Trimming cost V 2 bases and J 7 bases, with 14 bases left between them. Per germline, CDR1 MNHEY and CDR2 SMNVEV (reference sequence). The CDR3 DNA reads TGTGCCAGCAGTTTAAGGAGGGATCGCTCTGGCTACACCTTC. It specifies CASSLRRDRSGYTF.

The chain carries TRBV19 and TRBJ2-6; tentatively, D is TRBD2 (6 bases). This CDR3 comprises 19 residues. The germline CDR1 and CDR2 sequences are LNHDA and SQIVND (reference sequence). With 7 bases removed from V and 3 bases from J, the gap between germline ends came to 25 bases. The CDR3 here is CASTPGGSFRTLGANVLTF. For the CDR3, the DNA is TGTGCCAGTACCCCCGGAGGGAGCTTTCGTACTCTTGGGGCCAACGTCCTGACTTTC.

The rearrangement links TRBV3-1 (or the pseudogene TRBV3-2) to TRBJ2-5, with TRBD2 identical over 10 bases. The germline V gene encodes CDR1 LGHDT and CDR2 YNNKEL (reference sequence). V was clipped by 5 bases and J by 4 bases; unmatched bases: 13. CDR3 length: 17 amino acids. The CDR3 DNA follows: TGTGCCAGCAGCGGTCGGAGGCTAGCGGGGGATCTAGAGACCCAGTACTTC. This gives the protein CASSGRRLAGDLETQYF.

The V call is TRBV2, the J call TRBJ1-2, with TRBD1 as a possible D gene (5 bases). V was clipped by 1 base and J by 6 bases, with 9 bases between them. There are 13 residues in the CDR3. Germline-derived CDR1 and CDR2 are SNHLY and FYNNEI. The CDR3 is CASSEGQWDGYTF. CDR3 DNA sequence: TGTGCCAGCAGTGAAGGACAGTGGGATGGCTACACCTTC.

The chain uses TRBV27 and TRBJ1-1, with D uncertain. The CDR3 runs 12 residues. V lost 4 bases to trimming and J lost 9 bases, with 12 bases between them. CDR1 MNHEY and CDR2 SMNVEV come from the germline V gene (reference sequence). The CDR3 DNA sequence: TGTGCCAGCAGTTCCAATCCCGACAAAGCTTTCTTT. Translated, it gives CASSSNPDKAFF.

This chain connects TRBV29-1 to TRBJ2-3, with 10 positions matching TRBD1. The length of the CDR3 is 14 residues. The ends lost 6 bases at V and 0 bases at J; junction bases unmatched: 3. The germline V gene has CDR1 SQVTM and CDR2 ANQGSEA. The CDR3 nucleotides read TGCAGCGTCCGGACAGGGGGAAGCACAGATACGCAGTATTTT. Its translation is CSVRTGGSTDTQYF.

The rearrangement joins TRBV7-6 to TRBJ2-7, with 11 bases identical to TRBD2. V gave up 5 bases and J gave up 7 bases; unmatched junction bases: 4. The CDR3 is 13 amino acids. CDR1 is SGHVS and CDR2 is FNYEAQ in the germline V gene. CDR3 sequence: CASSQLAGGEQYF. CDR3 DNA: TGTGCCAGCAGCCAGTTAGCGGGGGGGGAGCAGTACTTC.

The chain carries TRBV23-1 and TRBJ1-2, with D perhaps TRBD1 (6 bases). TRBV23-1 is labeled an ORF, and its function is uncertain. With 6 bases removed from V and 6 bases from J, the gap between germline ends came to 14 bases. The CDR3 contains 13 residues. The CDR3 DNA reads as TGCGCCAGCAGCCGAGACAGGTACGATGGCTACACCTTC. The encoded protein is CASSRDRYDGYTF.

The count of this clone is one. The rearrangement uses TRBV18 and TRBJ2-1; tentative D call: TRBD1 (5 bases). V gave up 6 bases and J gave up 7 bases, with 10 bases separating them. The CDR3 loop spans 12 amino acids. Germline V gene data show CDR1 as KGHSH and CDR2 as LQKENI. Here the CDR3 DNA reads TGTGCCAGCTCGCCCCAGGGAAATGAGCAGTTCTTC. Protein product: CASSPQGNEQFF.

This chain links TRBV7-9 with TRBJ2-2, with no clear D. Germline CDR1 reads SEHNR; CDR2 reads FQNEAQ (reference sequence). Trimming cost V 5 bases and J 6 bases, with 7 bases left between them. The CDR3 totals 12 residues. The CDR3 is CASSPPAGELFF. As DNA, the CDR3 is TGTGCCAGCAGCCCCCCGGCCGGGGAGCTGTTTTTT.

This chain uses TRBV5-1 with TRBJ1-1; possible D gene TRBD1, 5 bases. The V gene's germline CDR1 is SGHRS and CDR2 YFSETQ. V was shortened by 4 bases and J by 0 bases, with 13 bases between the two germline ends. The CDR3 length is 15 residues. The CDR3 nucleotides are TGCGCCAGCAGCCCCCGGGGGGGTATGAACACTGAAGCTTTCTTT. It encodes CASSPRGGMNTEAFF.

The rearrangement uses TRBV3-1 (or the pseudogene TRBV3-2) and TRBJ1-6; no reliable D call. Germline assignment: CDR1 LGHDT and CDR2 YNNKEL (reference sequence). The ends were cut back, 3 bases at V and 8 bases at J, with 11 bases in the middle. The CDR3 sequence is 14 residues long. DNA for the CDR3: TGTGCCAGCAGCCAGGGCTTTAAGGATTCACCCCTCCACTTT. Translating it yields CASSQGFKDSPLHF.

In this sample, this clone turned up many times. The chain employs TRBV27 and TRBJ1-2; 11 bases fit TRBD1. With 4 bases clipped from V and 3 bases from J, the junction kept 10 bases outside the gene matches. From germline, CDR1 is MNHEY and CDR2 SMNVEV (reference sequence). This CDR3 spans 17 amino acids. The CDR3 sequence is CASSSDPGTGGYYGYTF. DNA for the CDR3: TGTGCCAGCAGTTCGGATCCCGGGACAGGGGGATACTATGGCTACACCTTC.

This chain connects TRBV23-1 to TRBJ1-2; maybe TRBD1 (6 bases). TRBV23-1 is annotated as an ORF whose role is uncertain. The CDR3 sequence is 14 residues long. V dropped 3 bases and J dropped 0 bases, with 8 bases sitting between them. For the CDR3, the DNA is TGCGCCAGCAGTCACAGGGGACCTAACTATGGCTACACCTTC. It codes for CASSHRGPNYGYTF.

The CDR3 sequence: CASSQDRVGEQYF. The DNA of the CDR3 is TGTGCCAGCAGTCAGGACAGGGTCGGCGAGCAGTACTTC. This chain links TRBV2 with TRBJ2-7; TRBD1 matches at 8 bases. The CDR3 has 13 residues. Per the germline V gene, CDR1 is SNHLY and CDR2 is FYNNEI. The V gene end was trimmed by 5 bases and the J gene end by 6 bases; junction bases not matched to a gene: 6.

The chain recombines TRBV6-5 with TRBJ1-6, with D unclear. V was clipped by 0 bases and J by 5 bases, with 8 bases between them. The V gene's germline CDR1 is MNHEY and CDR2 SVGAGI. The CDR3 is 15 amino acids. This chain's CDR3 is CASSYSGGNNSPLHF. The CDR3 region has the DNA TGTGCCAGCAGTTACTCCGGAGGAAATAATTCACCCCTCCACTTT.

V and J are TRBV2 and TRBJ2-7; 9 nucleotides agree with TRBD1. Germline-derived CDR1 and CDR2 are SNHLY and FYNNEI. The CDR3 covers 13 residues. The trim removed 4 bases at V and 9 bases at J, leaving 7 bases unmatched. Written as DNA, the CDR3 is TGTGCCAGCAGTGTACAGGGGGCGCGGGGGCAGTACTTC. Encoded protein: CASSVQGARGQYF.

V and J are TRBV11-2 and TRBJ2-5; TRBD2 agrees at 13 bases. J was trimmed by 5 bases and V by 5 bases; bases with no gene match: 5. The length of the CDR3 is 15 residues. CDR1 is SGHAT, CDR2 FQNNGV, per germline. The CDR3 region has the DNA TGTGCCAGCAGCCAACTAGCGGGGGGGCACGAGACCCAGTACTTC. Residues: CASSQLAGGHETQYF.

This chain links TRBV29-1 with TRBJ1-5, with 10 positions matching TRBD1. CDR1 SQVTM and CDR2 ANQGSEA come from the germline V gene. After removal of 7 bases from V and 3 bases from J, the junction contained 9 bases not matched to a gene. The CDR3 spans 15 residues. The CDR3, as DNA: TGCAGCGCACGGACAGGGGGAGGAAACAATCAGCCCCAGCATTTT. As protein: CSARTGGGNNQPQHF.

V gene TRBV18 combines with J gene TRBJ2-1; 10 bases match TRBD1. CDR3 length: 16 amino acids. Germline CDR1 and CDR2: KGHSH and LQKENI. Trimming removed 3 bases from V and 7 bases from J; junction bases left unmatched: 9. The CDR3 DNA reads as TGTGCCAGCTCACCGGGGGACCGGGACAGGGGTAATGAGCAGTTCTTC. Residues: CASSPGDRDRGNEQFF.

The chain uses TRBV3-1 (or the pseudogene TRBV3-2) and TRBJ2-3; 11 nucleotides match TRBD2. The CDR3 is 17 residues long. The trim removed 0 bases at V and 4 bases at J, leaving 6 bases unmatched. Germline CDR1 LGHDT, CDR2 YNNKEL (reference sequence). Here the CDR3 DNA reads TGTGCCAGCAGCCAAGATCTAGCGGGGGGCGGGGCAGATACGCAGTATTTT. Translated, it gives CASSQDLAGGGADTQYF.

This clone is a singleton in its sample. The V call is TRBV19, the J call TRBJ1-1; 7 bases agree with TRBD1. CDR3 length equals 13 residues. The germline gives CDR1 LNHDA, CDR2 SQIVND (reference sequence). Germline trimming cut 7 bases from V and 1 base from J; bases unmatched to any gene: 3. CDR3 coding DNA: TGTGCCAGTAAGGGACAGAAGAACACTGAAGCTTTCTTT. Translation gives CASKGQKNTEAFF. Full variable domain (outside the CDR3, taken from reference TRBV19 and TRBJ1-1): DGGITQSPKYLFRKEGQNVTLSCEQNLNHDAMYWYRQDPGQGLRLIYYSQIVNDFQKGDIAEGYSVSREKKESFPLTVTSAQKNPTAFYLCASKGQKNTEAFFGQGTRLTVV.